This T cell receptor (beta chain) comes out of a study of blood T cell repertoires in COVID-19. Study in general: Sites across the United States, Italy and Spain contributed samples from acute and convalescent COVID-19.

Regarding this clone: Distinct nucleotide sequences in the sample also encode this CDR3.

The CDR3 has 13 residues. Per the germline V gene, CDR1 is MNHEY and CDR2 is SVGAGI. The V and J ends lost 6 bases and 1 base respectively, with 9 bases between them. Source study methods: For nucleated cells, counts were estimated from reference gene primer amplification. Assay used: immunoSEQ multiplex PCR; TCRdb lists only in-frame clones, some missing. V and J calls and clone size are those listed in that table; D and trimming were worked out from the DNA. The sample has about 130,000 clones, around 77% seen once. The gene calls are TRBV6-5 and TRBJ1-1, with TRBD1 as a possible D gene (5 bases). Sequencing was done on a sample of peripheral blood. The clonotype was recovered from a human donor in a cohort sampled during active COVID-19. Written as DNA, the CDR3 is TGTGCCAGCAGGCCGCAGGGGAACACTGAAGCTTTCTTT. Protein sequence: CASRPQGNTEAFF.